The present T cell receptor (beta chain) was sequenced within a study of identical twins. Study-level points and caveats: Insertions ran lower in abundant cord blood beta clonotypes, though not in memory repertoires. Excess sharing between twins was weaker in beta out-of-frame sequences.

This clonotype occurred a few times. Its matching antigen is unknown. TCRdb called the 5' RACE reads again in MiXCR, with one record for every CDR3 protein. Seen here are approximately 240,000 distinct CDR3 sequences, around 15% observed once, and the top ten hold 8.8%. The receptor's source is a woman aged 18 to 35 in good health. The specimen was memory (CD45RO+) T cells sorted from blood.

The DNA for the CDR3 is TGTGCCAGCAGCGCAAACAGGAACACTGAAGCTTTCTTT. This codes for CASSANRNTEAFF. This chain connects TRBV11-2 to TRBJ1-1; D gene ambiguous. Germline CDR1 is SGHAT and CDR2 is FQNNGV. The CDR3 is made up of 13 amino acids. The ends were cut back, 5 bases at V and 1 base at J, with 8 bases in the middle. The entire variable domain, with the rest obtained from reference TRBV11-2 and TRBJ1-1, is as follows: EAGVAQSPRYKIIEKRQSVAFWCNPISGHATLYWYQQILGQGPKLLIQFQNNGVVDDSQLPKDRFSAERLKGVDSTLKIQPAKLEDSAVYLCASSANRNTEAFFGQGTRLTVV.